The clone carrying this TCR beta chain occurred many times. What it binds is unknown. Individual cDNA molecules were tagged with unique molecular identifiers. TCRdb re-called the 5' RACE reads with MiXCR, one entry per CDR3 protein. The sample carries tens of thousands of distinct CDR3 sequences, 7% to 7.5% recorded once. V shed 2 bases and J shed 5 bases, with 18 bases lying between them. Germline V gene sequence: CDR1 LGHDT, CDR2 YNNKEL (reference sequence). CDR3 length equals 16 residues. These data are taken from a study of early T cells in non-severe SARS-CoV-2 infection. Study details: Chains stayed unpaired after sequencing of bulk RNA from unsorted whole blood.

Study-level points and caveats: Matching against VDJdb likely underestimated virus-specific expansions, favoring anti-spike CD8.

The sequence was obtained from an adult who was a healthcare worker with PCR-confirmed SARS-CoV-2 infection or an uninfected control (not recorded which). The sequencing used whole blood, collected at baseline. This chain links TRBV3-1 with TRBJ2-5; tentative D call: TRBD2 (6 bases). CDR3 residues: CASSQSDGLLGETQYF. CDR3 in DNA: TGTGCCAGCAGCCAATCGGACGGACTACTAGGGGAGACCCAGTACTTC.